The clone carrying this TCR beta chain was detected many times. This entry comes from a study of human T cells and chemical hapten exposure. About the research overall: On roughly 2 cm by roughly 2 cm of upper inner arm skin, sensitization was performed with 2% DPC.

CDR1 is SQVTM, CDR2 ANQGSEA, per germline. The length of the CDR3 is 12 residues. The V and J ends lost 1 base and 8 bases respectively, with 11 bases between them. MiXCR, run by TCRdb on the RACE reads, gives a single entry per CDR3 protein. The top ten hold under 9.5% of the sample, which has around 330,000 distinct CDR3 sequences, 5.5% seen once. As to time point: pre-sensitization, week 0. Documented treatment: therapeutic diphenylcyclopropenone sensitization with weekly scalp DPC. The chain employs TRBV29-1 and TRBJ1-1; D perhaps matches TRBD1 (5 bases). The TCR comes from a young woman with alopecia areata. Some clones in this sample may be carry-over from other donors' samples. Sequenced here: whole blood, sampled in connection with sensitization to the hapten diphenylcyclopropenone (DPC). The CDR3 loop is CSVEGGKQEAFF. The CDR3 DNA is TGCAGCGTTGAAGGGGGGAAGCAGGAAGCTTTCTTT.